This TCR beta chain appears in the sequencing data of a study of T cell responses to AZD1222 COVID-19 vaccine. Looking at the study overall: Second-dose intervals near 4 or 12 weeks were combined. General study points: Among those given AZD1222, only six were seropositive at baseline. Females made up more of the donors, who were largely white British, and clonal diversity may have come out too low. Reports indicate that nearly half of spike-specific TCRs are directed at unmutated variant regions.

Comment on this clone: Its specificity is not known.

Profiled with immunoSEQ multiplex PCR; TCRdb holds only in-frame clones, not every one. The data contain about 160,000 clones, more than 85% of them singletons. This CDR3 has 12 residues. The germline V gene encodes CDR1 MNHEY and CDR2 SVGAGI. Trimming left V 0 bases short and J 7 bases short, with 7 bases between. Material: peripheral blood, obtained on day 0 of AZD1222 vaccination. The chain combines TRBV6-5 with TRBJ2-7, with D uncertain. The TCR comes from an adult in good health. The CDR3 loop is CASSYSSREQYF. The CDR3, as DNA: TGTGCCAGCAGTTACTCGTCGAGGGAGCAGTACTTC.